The text below deals with one TCR beta chain. Irradiated stimulators labeled with violet dye, approximately 200,000 in number, were plated with approximately 200,000 CFSE-labeled responders. Once the reaction had ended, proliferating CFSE-low CD3+CD4+ and CD3+CD8+ responders were sorted. This entry comes from a study of graft-versus-host responses after intestinal transplantation. Germline V CDR1 and CDR2: MNHEY, SMNVEV (reference sequence). V was pared by 3 bases and J by 3 bases, with 6 bases of the junction left unmatched. The CDR3 loop spans 15 amino acids. The table came from immunoSEQ multiplex PCR; TCRdb's copy has only in-frame clones and leaves some out. The sample lists approximately 13,000 clones, about a third occurring once.

This chain joins TRBV27 and TRBJ2-3; 7 nucleotides match TRBD1. The sample in question was alloreactive CD8+ T cells from a mixed lymphocyte reaction culture, obtained before intestinal transplant. Subset: CFSE-low proliferating T cells sorted from approximately 6-day pre-transplant mixed lymphocyte reaction (GvH or HvG direction). The clonotype comes from a human patient who received an intestinal transplant. CDR3 residues: CASSFVGGLTDTQYF. Written as DNA, the CDR3 is TGTGCCAGCAGTTTTGTAGGGGGCCTTACAGATACGCAGTATTTT.